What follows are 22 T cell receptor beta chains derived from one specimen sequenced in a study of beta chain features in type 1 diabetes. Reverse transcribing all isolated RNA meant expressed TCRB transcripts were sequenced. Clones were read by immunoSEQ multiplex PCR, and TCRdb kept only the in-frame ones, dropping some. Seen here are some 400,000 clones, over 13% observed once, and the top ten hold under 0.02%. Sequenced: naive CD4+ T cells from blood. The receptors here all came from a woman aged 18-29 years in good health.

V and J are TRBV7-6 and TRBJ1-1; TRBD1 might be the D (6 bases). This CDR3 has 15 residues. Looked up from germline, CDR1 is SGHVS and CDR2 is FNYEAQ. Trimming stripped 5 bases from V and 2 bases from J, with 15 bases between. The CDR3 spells CASSNNLDRNTEAFF. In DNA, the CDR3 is TGTGCCAGCAGCAATAACCTGGACAGAAACACTGAAGCTTTCTTT.

In nucleotides, the CDR3 is TGCGCCAGCAGCCAAGGCGGGCAGGGGCGAACCAATCAGCCCCAGCATTTT. This translates into CASSQGGQGRTNQPQHF. This rearrangement joins TRBV4-1 to TRBJ1-5; possibly TRBD1 for D (6 bases). V was shortened by 1 base and J by 3 bases, with 16 bases between the two germline ends. The CDR3 runs to 17 residues. Germline CDR1 reads MGHRA; CDR2 reads YSYEKL.

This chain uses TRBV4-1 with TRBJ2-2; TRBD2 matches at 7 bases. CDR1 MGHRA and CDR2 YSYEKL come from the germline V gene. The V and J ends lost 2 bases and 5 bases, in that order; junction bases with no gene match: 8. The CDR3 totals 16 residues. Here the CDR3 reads CASSQPGGKRTGELFF. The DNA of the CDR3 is TGCGCCAGCAGCCAACCGGGAGGAAAGAGGACCGGGGAGCTGTTTTTT.

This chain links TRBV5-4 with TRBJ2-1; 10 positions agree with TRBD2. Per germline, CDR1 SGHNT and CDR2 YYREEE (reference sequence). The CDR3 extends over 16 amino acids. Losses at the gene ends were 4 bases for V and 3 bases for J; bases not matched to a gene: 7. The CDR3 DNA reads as TGTGCCAGCAGCGGAATAGCGGGAGGCCTCTACAATGAGCAGTTCTTC. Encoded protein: CASSGIAGGLYNEQFF. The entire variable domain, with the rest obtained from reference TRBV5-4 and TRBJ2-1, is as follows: ETGVTQSPTHLIKTRGQQVTLRCSSQSGHNTVSWYQQALGQGPQFIFQYYREEENGRGNFPPRFSGLQFPNYSSELNVNALELDDSALYLCASSGIAGGLYNEQFFGPGTRLTVL.

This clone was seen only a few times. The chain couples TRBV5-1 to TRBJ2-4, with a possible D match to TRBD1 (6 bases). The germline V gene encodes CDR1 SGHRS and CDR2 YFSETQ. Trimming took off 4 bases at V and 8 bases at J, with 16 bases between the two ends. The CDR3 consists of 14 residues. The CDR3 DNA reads TGCGCCAGCAGCATTCGCAGAGGGGGAGACATTCAGTACTTC. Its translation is CASSIRRGGDIQYF.

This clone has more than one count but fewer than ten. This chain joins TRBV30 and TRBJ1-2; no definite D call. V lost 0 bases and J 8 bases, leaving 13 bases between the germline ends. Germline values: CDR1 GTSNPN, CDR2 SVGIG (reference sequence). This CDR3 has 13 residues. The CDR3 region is CAWSVLSGSGYTF. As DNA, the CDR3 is TGTGCCTGGAGTGTACTGAGTGGGAGCGGCTACACCTTC.

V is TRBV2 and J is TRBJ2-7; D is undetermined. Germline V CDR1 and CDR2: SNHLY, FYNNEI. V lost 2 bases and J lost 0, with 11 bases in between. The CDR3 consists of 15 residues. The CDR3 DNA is TGTGCCAGCAGTGAAACAGCTTCGAGCTCCTACGAGCAGTACTTC. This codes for CASSETASSSYEQYF.

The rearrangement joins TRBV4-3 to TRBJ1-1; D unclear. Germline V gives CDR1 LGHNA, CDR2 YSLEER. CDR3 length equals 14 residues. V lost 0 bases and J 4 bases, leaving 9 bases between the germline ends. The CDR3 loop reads CASSQETEVTEAFF. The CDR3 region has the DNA TGCGCCAGCAGCCAAGAAACTGAGGTCACTGAAGCTTTCTTT.

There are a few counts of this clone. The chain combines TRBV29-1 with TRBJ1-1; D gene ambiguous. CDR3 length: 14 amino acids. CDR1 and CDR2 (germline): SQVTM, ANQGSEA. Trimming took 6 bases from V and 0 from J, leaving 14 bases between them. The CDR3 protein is CSVSLQTLNTEAFF. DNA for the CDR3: TGCAGCGTAAGCTTACAGACCTTGAACACTGAAGCTTTCTTT.

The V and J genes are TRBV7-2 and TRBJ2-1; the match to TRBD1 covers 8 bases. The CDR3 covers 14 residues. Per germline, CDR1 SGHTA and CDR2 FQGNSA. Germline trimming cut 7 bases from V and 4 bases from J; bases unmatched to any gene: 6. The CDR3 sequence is CASTAGQVYNEQFF. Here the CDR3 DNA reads TGTGCCAGCACCGCGGGACAGGTGTACAATGAGCAGTTCTTC.

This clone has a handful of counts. The CDR3 nucleotides read TGCAGCGTTGACCGACAGGGGCTCCACAATGAGCAGTTCTTC. Translated, it gives CSVDRQGLHNEQFF. The chain links TRBV29-1 to TRBJ2-1, with TRBD1 identical over 8 bases. J gave up 5 bases and V 3 bases, and 6 bases lay outside the gene matches. Germline CDR1 and CDR2: SQVTM and ANQGSEA. The CDR3 loop spans 14 amino acids.

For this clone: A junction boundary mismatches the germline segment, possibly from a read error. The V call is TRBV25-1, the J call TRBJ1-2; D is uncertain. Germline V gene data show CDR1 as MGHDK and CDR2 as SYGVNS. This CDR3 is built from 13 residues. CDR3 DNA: TGTGCCAGCAGTGATTCGGTGGGCTATAGCTACACCTTC. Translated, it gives CASSDSVGYSYTF.

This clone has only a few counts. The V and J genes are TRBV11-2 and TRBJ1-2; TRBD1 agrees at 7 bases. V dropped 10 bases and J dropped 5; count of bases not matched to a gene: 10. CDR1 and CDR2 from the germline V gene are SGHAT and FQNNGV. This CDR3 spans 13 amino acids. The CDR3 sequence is CATPTGTAYGYTF. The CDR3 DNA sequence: TGTGCCACCCCGACAGGGACAGCTTATGGCTACACCTTC.

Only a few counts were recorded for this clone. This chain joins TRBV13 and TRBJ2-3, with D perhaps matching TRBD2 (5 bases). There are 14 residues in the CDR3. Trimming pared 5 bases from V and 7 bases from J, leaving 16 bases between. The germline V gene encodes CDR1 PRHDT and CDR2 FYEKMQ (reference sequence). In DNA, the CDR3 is TGTGCCAGCAGCCGAACCCAAGAGGGTAATACGCAGTATTTT. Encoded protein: CASSRTQEGNTQYF.

As DNA, the CDR3 is TGCGCCAGCAGCGCCTGGAGCAGCTATGGCTACACCTTC. Its protein is CASSAWSSYGYTF. The chain uses TRBV5-1 and TRBJ1-2; no clear D. Germline values: CDR1 SGHRS, CDR2 YFSETQ. This CDR3 has 13 amino acids. The V gene lost 4 bases and the J gene lost 4 bases, with 11 bases spanning the gap.

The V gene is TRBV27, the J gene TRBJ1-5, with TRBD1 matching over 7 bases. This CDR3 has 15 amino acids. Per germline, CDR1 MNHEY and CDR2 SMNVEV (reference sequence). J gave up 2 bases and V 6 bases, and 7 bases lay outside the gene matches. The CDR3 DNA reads TGTGCCAGCAGCACCAGGGGGTTTGGCAATCAGCCCCAGCATTTT. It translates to CASSTRGFGNQPQHF.

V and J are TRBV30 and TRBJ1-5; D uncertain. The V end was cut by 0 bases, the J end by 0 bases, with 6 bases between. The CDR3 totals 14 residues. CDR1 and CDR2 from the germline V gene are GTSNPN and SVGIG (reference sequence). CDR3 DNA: TGTGCCTGGAGTGTACAGTTTAGCAATCAGCCCCAGCATTTT. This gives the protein CAWSVQFSNQPQHF.

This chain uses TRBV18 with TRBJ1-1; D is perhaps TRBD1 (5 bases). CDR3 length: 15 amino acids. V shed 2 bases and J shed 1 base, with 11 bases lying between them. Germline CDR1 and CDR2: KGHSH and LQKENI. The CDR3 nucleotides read TGTGCCAGCTCACCATCGAAAGGGGAGAACACTGAAGCTTTCTTT. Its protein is CASSPSKGENTEAFF.

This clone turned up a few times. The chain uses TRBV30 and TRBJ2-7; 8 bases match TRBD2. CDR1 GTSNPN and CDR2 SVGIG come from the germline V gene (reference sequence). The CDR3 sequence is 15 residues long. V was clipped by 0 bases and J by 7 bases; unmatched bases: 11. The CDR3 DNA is TGTGCCTGGAGTGTACCTTCTAGCGGGTCTCGGGAGCAGTACTTC. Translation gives CAWSVPSSGSREQYF.

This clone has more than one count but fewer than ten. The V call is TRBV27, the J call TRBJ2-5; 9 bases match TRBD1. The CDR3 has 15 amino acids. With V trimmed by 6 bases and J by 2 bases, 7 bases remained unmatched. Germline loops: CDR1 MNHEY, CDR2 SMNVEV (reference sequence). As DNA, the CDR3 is TGTGCCAGCAGACCCCGACAGGGGGTTCAAGAGACCCAGTACTTC. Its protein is CASRPRQGVQETQYF.

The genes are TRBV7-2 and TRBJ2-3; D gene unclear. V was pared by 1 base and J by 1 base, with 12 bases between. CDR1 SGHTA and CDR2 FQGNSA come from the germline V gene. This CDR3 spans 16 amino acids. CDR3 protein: CASSLGGGLRTDTQYF. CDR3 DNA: TGTGCCAGCAGCTTAGGCGGCGGCCTTCGCACAGATACGCAGTATTTT.

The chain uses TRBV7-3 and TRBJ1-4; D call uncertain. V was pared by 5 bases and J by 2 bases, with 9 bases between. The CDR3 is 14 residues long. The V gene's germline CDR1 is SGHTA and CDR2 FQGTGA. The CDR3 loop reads CASSRDPTNEKLFF. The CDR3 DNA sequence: TGTGCCAGCAGCCGAGATCCTACTAATGAAAAACTGTTTTTT.